This entry lists 27 T cell receptor beta chains sequenced from one sample in a study of blood T cell repertoires in COVID-19. The table came from immunoSEQ multiplex PCR; TCRdb's copy has only in-frame clones and leaves some out. The sample lists about 70,000 clones, roughly 86% seen once, with 12% in the top ten. Material: peripheral blood. These receptor sequences come from a human donor in a cohort sampled during active COVID-19.

This chain joins TRBV6-6 and TRBJ2-1; 16 bases map to TRBD2. Germline V gives CDR1 MNHNY, CDR2 SVGAGI (reference sequence). Unmatched junction bases numbered 9, after V lost 5 bases and J lost 8 bases. The CDR3 contains 17 residues. In DNA form, the CDR3 reads TGTGCCAGCAGTCCGACTAGGGGGACTAGCGGGGGGGATGAGCAGTTCTTC. This translates into CASSPTRGTSGGDEQFF.

The genes are TRBV6-5 and TRBJ2-5; 8 bases agree with TRBD1. Germline trimming cut 2 bases from V and 5 bases from J; bases unmatched to any gene: 1. The CDR3 is 13 amino acids. Germline loops: CDR1 MNHEY, CDR2 SVGAGI. The CDR3 nucleotides are TGTGCCAGCAGTTACCGGACAGGGGAGACCCAGTACTTC. This encodes CASSYRTGETQYF.

The gene calls are TRBV6-1 and TRBJ1-6; TRBD1 is a possible D gene (5 bases). CDR1 MNHNS and CDR2 SASEGT come from the germline V gene. V lost 4 bases and J 1 base, leaving 11 bases between the germline ends. This CDR3 is built from 16 residues. The CDR3 DNA follows: TGTGCCAGCAGTGTTTGGGGGGGTTCCTATAATTCACCCCTCCACTTT. Translated: CASSVWGGSYNSPLHF.

The CDR3 bases are TGTGCCAGCAGCTTCCGGACAGGGAATGGTGAAAAACTGTTTTTT. Amino acid sequence: CASSFRTGNGEKLFF. The chain combines TRBV7-2 with TRBJ1-4, with TRBD1 matching 8 bases. CDR3 length equals 15 residues. The ends lost 3 bases at V and 7 bases at J; junction bases unmatched: 7. Germline V CDR1 and CDR2: SGHTA, FQGNSA.

The V gene is TRBV3-1 (or the pseudogene TRBV3-2), the J gene TRBJ1-4; D not resolved. This CDR3 is 13 amino acids long. Trimming removed 3 bases from V and 8 bases from J, with 10 bases in between. Germline values: CDR1 LGHDT, CDR2 YNNKEL (reference sequence). The CDR3 protein is CASSHSGSEKLFF. For the CDR3, the DNA is TGTGCCAGCAGCCACTCGGGATCCGAAAAACTGTTTTTT.

The rearrangement links TRBV5-4 to TRBJ2-2, with TRBD1 identical over 9 bases. CDR3 length: 16 residues. V shed 2 bases, J shed 4 bases, and the junction held 6 bases outside the gene matches. The germline CDR1 and CDR2 sequences are SGHNT and YYREEE (reference sequence). CDR3 nucleotide sequence: TGTGCCAGCAGCTTAGCGGGACAGGGAGCCACCGGGGAGCTGTTTTTT. Translating it yields CASSLAGQGATGELFF.

The chain couples TRBV9 to TRBJ2-3; tentatively, D is TRBD1 (6 bases). Trimming took off 5 bases at V and 6 bases at J, with 13 bases between the two ends. The CDR3 is 13 residues long. CDR1 is SGDLS, CDR2 YYNGEE, per germline. The CDR3 nucleotides read TGTGCCAGCAGTACCCTAGGGGGTGATACGCAGTATTTT. Encoded protein: CASSTLGGDTQYF.

The chain couples TRBV10-1 to TRBJ2-1, with D possibly being TRBD2 (5 bases). Trimming left V 7 bases short and J 8 bases short, with 18 bases between. CDR1 and CDR2 from the germline V gene are WNHNN and SYGVQD (reference sequence). The CDR3 length is 14 residues. The CDR3 loop reads CASTRDPSTYEQFF. The CDR3 bases are TGCGCCAGCACCCGGGATCCTTCGACGTATGAGCAGTTCTTC.

The chain carries TRBV3-1 (or the pseudogene TRBV3-2) and TRBJ1-5; D unclear. Germline V gene sequence: CDR1 LGHDT, CDR2 YNNKEL (reference sequence). With 0 bases removed from V and 6 bases from J, the gap between germline ends came to 6 bases. The CDR3 totals 13 residues. In DNA form, the CDR3 reads TGTGCCAGCAGCCAAGATGGAGGTCAGCCCCAGCATTTT. Its protein product is CASSQDGGQPQHF.

This sequence joins TRBV27 and TRBJ1-1; 9 positions match TRBD1. CDR1 is MNHEY and CDR2 is SMNVEV in the germline V gene (reference sequence). This CDR3 is built from 16 residues. The junction had 10 bases not matched to a gene; V was cut back by 4 bases and J by 4 bases. The CDR3 nucleotides read TGTGCCAGCAGTTCTTGGGGGACAGGGAGGGTCACTGAAGCTTTCTTT. This codes for CASSSWGTGRVTEAFF.

This chain uses TRBV24-1 with TRBJ2-3, with 7 bases matching TRBD1. The CDR3 is 14 amino acids. With 7 bases clipped from V and 0 bases from J, the junction kept 3 bases outside the gene matches. The germline gives CDR1 KGHDR, CDR2 SFDVKD. The CDR3 protein is CATRGTASTDTQYF. DNA of the CDR3: TGTGCCACCAGGGGGACAGCTAGCACAGATACGCAGTATTTT.

The chain links TRBV10-3 to TRBJ2-1; the D gene is possibly TRBD2 (6 bases). The V and J ends lost 3 bases and 8 bases respectively, with 11 bases between them. The CDR3 has 13 residues. Germline CDR1 is ENHRY and CDR2 is SYGVKD. DNA of the CDR3: TGTGCCATCAGTGATACGGCGGGGCATGAGCAGTTCTTC. This codes for CAISDTAGHEQFF.

The chain has TRBV27 and TRBJ1-1; 7 bases match TRBD1. The J segment lost 4 bases and the V segment lost 5 bases, leaving 7 bases of the junction unmatched. The CDR3 length is 14 residues. Germline values: CDR1 MNHEY, CDR2 SMNVEV (reference sequence). The CDR3 region is CASSILNRGTEAFF. CDR3 nucleotides: TGTGCCAGCAGTATCCTAAACAGGGGCACTGAAGCTTTCTTT.

The J gene is TRBJ2-7, the V gene TRBV28, with D perhaps TRBD2 (6 bases). Trimming took 8 bases from V and 0 from J, leaving 14 bases between them. CDR1 and CDR2 from the germline V gene are MDHEN and SYDVKM. The CDR3 is made up of 14 amino acids. Written as DNA, the CDR3 is TGTGCCAGCTTACGCCCCGGGAGCTCCTACGAGCAGTACTTC. It encodes CASLRPGSSYEQYF. The full variable domain, in which reference TRBV28 and TRBJ2-7 provide the parts outside the CDR3, is DVKVTQSSRYLVKRTGEKVFLECVQDMDHENMFWYRQDPGLGLRLIYFSYDVKMKEKGDIPEGYSVSREKKERFSLILESASTNQTSMYLCASLRPGSSYEQYFGPGTRLTVT.

The chain joins TRBV7-6 to TRBJ2-7; 12 positions match TRBD1. The CDR3 length is 14 residues. Germline CDR1 is SGHVS and CDR2 is FNYEAQ. V gave up 5 bases and J gave up 7 bases; unmatched junction bases: 6. CDR3: CASSPGTGGSEQYF. For the CDR3, the DNA is TGTGCCAGCAGCCCCGGGACAGGGGGCTCAGAGCAGTACTTC.

The chain couples TRBV3-1 (or the pseudogene TRBV3-2) to TRBJ2-2; TRBD1 might be the D (5 bases). The germline V gene has CDR1 LGHDT and CDR2 YNNKEL (reference sequence). This CDR3 is built from 15 residues. V was pared by 5 bases and J by 2 bases, with 12 bases between. The CDR3 reads CASSADTKNTGELFF. Here the CDR3 DNA reads TGTGCCAGCAGCGCGGACACCAAAAACACCGGGGAGCTGTTTTTT.

This chain connects TRBV25-1 to TRBJ1-4; D perhaps matches TRBD1 (5 bases). Per germline, CDR1 MGHDK and CDR2 SYGVNS. The CDR3 contains 15 residues. Trimming pared 7 bases from V and 7 bases from J, leaving 19 bases between. The CDR3 bases are TGTGCCAGCAAATTCGGCGGGGCAGCCGGTGAAAAACTGTTTTTT. Protein sequence: CASKFGGAAGEKLFF.

This sequence joins TRBV29-1 and TRBJ1-2, with D possibly matching TRBD1 (6 bases). CDR1 is SQVTM and CDR2 is ANQGSEA in the germline V gene. The CDR3 is made up of 15 amino acids. Trimming shortened V by 0 bases and J by 3 bases, and 14 bases separated the two germline ends. The CDR3 is CSVEDSAGAYYGYTF. Here the CDR3 DNA reads TGCAGCGTTGAAGATAGTGCAGGGGCCTACTATGGCTACACCTTC.

The chain joins TRBV3-1 (or the pseudogene TRBV3-2) to TRBJ1-2; 9 bases match TRBD1. Germline CDR1 reads LGHDT; CDR2 reads YNNKEL (reference sequence). Trimming cost V 2 bases and J 7 bases; bases outside gene matches: 8. The CDR3 length is 15 residues. The CDR3 reads CASSQPGTGSIGYTF. DNA of the CDR3: TGTGCCAGCAGCCAACCTGGGACAGGGTCTATTGGCTACACCTTC.

The table lists this clone with a count of one. The chain uses TRBV5-1 and TRBJ1-1; the match to TRBD1 covers 7 bases. After removal of 2 bases from V and 4 bases from J, the junction contained 8 bases not matched to a gene. CDR1 is SGHRS, CDR2 YFSETQ, per germline. There are 15 residues in the CDR3. CDR3 in amino acids: CASSLSGTASTEAFF. Written as DNA, the CDR3 is TGCGCCAGCAGCTTATCCGGGACAGCGAGCACTGAAGCTTTCTTT. The full variable domain, completed using reference TRBV5-1 and TRBJ1-1, is KAGVTQTPRYLIKTRGQQVTLSCSPISGHRSVSWYQQTPGQGLQFLFEYFSETQRNKGNFPGRFSGRQFSNSRSEMNVSTLELGDSALYLCASSLSGTASTEAFFGQGTRLTVV.

The rearrangement links TRBV19 to TRBJ2-3, with D perhaps matching TRBD2 (5 bases). CDR3 length: 15 residues. Trimming left V 9 bases short and J 3 bases short, with 19 bases between. Looked up from germline, CDR1 is LNHDA and CDR2 is SQIVND (reference sequence). CDR3 sequence: CASLDRGVGTDTQYF. CDR3 DNA sequence: TGTGCCAGCCTGGACCGGGGTGTGGGAACAGATACGCAGTATTTT.

This clone showed up just once. The genes are TRBV25-1 and TRBJ1-4, with D perhaps matching TRBD1 (5 bases). V was cut by 4 bases and J by 4 bases, with 13 bases left in between. From germline, CDR1 is MGHDK and CDR2 SYGVNS. The CDR3 contains 15 residues. This chain's CDR3 is CASSVNRQLNEKLFF. DNA for the CDR3: TGTGCCAGCAGTGTAAACAGGCAGCTTAATGAAAAACTGTTTTTT.

This chain joins TRBV10-2 and TRBJ1-2; 12 bases align to TRBD1. V trimming: 3 bases; J trimming: 7 bases; junction bases outside the gene matches: 6. Germline CDR1 is WSHSY and CDR2 is SAAADI. The CDR3 totals 15 residues. The CDR3 sequence: CASSEVGTGGSGYTF. The CDR3 DNA follows: TGCGCCAGCAGTGAAGTCGGGACAGGGGGCTCTGGCTACACCTTC.

J is TRBJ2-5 and V is TRBV7-7, with 8 bases matching TRBD2. V was clipped by 7 bases and J by 2 bases; unmatched bases: 9. Germline loops: CDR1 SSHAT, CDR2 FNYEAQ (reference sequence). CDR3 length equals 15 residues. The CDR3 reads CASTPSSGRQETQYF. CDR3 bases: TGTGCCAGCACTCCGTCGAGCGGGAGACAAGAGACCCAGTACTTC. The full variable domain, its missing parts supplied by reference TRBV7-7 and TRBJ2-5, is GAGVSQSPRYKVTKRGQDVTLRCDPISSHATLYWYQQALGQGPEFLTYFNYEAQPDKSGLPSDRFSAERPEGSISTLTIQRTEQRDSAMYRCASTPSSGRQETQYFGPGTRLLVL.

The rearrangement links TRBV14 to TRBJ2-3; TRBD1 aligns across 9 bases. Germline CDR1 SGHDN, CDR2 FVKESK. With 4 bases clipped from V and 7 bases from J, the junction kept 6 bases outside the gene matches. This CDR3 has 14 amino acids. The CDR3 region has the DNA TGTGCCAGCAGCCCGGGACAGGGACTAAATACGCAGTATTTT. Its translation is CASSPGQGLNTQYF.

This clone has more than one count but fewer than ten. The chain employs TRBV11-2 and TRBJ1-3, with D possibly matching TRBD1 (5 bases). Germline V gene sequence: CDR1 SGHAT, CDR2 FQNNGV. The V end was cut by 2 bases, the J end by 0 bases, with 8 bases between. This CDR3 contains 15 residues. Here the CDR3 DNA reads TGTGCCAGCAGCTTAAACAGGCGCTCTGGAAACACCATATATTTT. Its protein product is CASSLNRRSGNTIYF.

J is TRBJ1-2 and V is TRBV6-1, with 8 bases lining up with TRBD1. The CDR3 consists of 15 residues. The ends lost 2 bases at V and 5 bases at J; junction bases unmatched: 7. The V gene's germline CDR1 is MNHNS and CDR2 SASEGT. CDR3 amino acids: CASSETQGAWYGYTF. The CDR3 DNA is TGTGCCAGCAGTGAAACGCAGGGGGCCTGGTATGGCTACACCTTC.